Sequencing of this T cell receptor beta chain was carried out in a study of blood T cell repertoires in COVID-19. Study at large: The United States, Italy and Spain supplied acute and convalescent COVID-19 samples. PBMCs, B-cell-depleted T cells, or T cells were the source of the cDNA or gDNA that made up the material.

This CDR3 region has 16 residues. In germline, CDR1 is SGHRS, CDR2 YFSETQ. Trimming stripped 6 bases from V and 4 bases from J, with 17 bases between. Per the authors' pipeline: Estimated nucleated cell counts came from reference gene primer amplification. TCRdb's table, derived via immunoSEQ multiplex PCR, lists solely in-frame clones and lacks some. V and J calls and clone size are given by that table; D and trimming were obtained from the DNA. Of roughly 390,000 clones in the sample, about 85% were seen once. Sample: peripheral blood. This chain links TRBV5-1 with TRBJ2-6; D gene unclear. The clonotype was recovered from a woman aged 18-29 years with acute or convalescent COVID-19. Here the CDR3 DNA reads TGCGCCAGCACTTACAATGCGGTTCGAGGGGCCAACGTCCTGACTTTC. This codes for CASTYNAVRGANVLTF.